The table lists the clone carrying this T cell receptor beta chain with a few counts. What it recognizes is unknown. 5'RACE primed from the constant segment yielded TCR alpha and TCR beta cDNA libraries bearing sample barcodes and UMIs. TCRdb independently ran MiXCR on the 5' RACE reads; one entry per CDR3 protein. The sample lists some 300,000 distinct CDR3 sequences; approximately 22% were seen once. There are 16 residues in the CDR3. V was shortened by 0 bases and J by 7 bases, with 17 bases between the two germline ends. Germline-derived CDR1 and CDR2 are SGHVS and FQNEAQ. This sample is part of a study of T-cell memory formation after mild COVID-19. Findings of the study overall: Balance between CD4 and CD8 was seen in clones contracting day 15 to 85, and a CD4+ lean was seen in later expanders.

V usage is TRBV7-8 and J usage is TRBJ2-3; weak D call: TRBD1 (7 bases). The source is a man between 18 and 35 years old who had mild COVID-19 (a few samples of this study predate the infection). Cell type and time point are not known. Sequenced sample: PBMCs or a T cell subset sorted from them (not recorded which). The CDR3 loop is CASSLAEGANRYTQYF. The CDR3 region has the DNA TGTGCCAGCAGCTTAGCGGAGGGGGCCAACCGATATACGCAGTATTTT.